Listed here is a single TCR beta chain. Its antigen remains unidentified. The record has no base qualities; no much larger clone is one base away. The immunoSEQ Assay was used to sequence TCRbeta CDR3 regions. After extraction, genomic DNA underwent amplification by bias-controlled multiplex PCR, followed by high-throughput sequencing. As for the original processing: Collapsing and filtering of sequences were performed to quantify the absolute abundance of each unique TCRbeta CDR3 region. T cell fraction was estimated by normalization of TCRbeta template counts to usable DNA, with usable DNA being measured through amplification of reference genes present in all nucleated cells. Repertoire TCRs were annotated as SARS-CoV-2-specific by exact matching of V gene, CDR3 amino acid sequence and J gene to a known reactive TCR set. MIRA supplied the reference SARS-CoV-2 TCR set, which was filtered for enrichment in COVID-19-positive ImmuneCODE repertoires so that public or cross-reactive TCRs were removed. Based on the MIRA antigens, annotated TCRs were further analysed at the level of specific ORF or position within ORF. Breadth was defined as annotated unique rearrangements over total unique productive rearrangements; depth was the summed frequency of those rearrangements. Group comparisons of TCR breadth used two-sided Wilcoxon rank-sum tests. TCRdb carries this immuneACCESS record with in-frame sequences only. Its versions omit some clonotypes, under half of them owing to an unresolved V gene in the studies checked, with the rest unexplained. For V, J and clone size, that table is used; D and trimming come from the DNA. Present in this sample are approximately 400,000 clones, 80% to 90% of which were seen just once. Of the sample, 7% to 9.5% falls within the top ten clones.

The treatment or condition label for this specimen denotes: some 20 received Ad26.COV2.S at low or high dose, single or two shots; 5 received placebo; per-sample allocation not given. Repertoires of vaccine and placebo recipients were sequenced from samples taken on day 63 after the first injection. In Cohort 1b, about two dozen adults aged 18-55 years were enrolled at a single site in Boston, USA, between 29 July and 7 August 2020. Ad26.COV2.S was a replication-incompetent adenovirus type 26 vector expressing a prefusion-stabilized SARS-CoV-2 spike protein from the original Wuhan strain. This entry is derived from a study of Ad26.COV2.S vaccination and SARS-CoV-2 variants (dated by TCRdb to the early 2020s). Study-wide context: Vaccine-arm donors came from COV1001, a multicentre, randomized, double-blind, placebo-controlled phase I-IIa trial of Ad26.COV2.S in healthy adults. Dosing of Ad26.COV2.S was intramuscular, at either 5x10^10 or 1x10^11 viral particles, delivered as one shot or as two shots spaced 56 days apart. Sequencing of the TCRbeta repertoire served to evaluate the specificity and breadth of SARS-CoV-2-reactive T cell receptors following Ad26.COV2.S vaccination. A total of roughly 30 samples were included in the TCR-sequenced set, comprising around 20 Ad26.COV2.S vaccine recipients, 5 placebo recipients and 8 SARS-CoV-2 convalescent individuals. Trial participants were randomized into five groups of five, in which low-dose or high-dose Ad26.COV2.S was given once or twice, or placebo was given on both occasions. Investigators remained blinded to trial group allocation during experiments and outcome assessment. Study-wide conclusions, independent of this receptor: Higher spike-specific TCR breadth was observed in Ad26.COV2.S recipients than in placebo recipients (P = 0.0014). It was noted by the authors that total T cell responses may have been underestimated by the TCR breadth and depth analyses. Vaccine and placebo recipients had similar non-spike TCR breadth, a finding consistent with the vaccine containing only spike. Comparing responses between vaccine doses or regimens was not something the study was powered to do. After vaccination, substantial breadth of spike-specific CD8+ and CD4+ T cell responses was reported.

CDR1 and CDR2, per the germline V gene, are LGHNA and YNFKEQ. Reading from cysteine to phenylalanine, the CDR3 counts 15 amino acids. Solely the CDR3 DNA is kept, with 45 bases framed from the first base. Trimming at the junction amounts to 1 base on V and 0 bases on J, and the germline ends lie 8 bases apart. This sequence uses TRBV4-2 and TRBJ2-3; the D segment could be TRBD2, given 5 matching bases. The receptor's source is a person aged 18-60 years who received the Ad26.COV2.S COVID-19 vaccine or a placebo. The sequenced sample was peripheral blood, obtained in a trial of Ad26.COV2.S vaccine versus placebo. The DNA sequence is TGTGCCAGCAGCCAAGCGGGGATTAGCACAGATACGCAGTATTTT. Translation gives CASSQAGISTDTQYF.